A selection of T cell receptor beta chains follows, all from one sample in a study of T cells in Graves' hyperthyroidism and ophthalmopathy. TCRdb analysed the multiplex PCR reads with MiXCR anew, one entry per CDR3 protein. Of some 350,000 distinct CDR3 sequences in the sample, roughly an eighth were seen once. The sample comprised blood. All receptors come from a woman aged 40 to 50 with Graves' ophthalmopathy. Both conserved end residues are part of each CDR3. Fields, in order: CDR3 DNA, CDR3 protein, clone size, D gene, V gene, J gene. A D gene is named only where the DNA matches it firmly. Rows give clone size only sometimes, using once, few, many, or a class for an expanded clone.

DNA: TGTGCCAGCACCGCGGGTAGAAATTCACCCCTCCACTTT
CDR3: CASTAGRNSPLHF
size: many
D: NA
V: TRBV25-1
J: TRBJ1-6

DNA: TGTGCCAGCAGCCCCCATCGAGGTACAGATACGCAGTATTTT
CDR3: CASSPHRGTDTQYF
size: many
D: NA
V: TRBV7-2
J: TRBJ2-3

DNA: TGTGCCAGCAGCCCTAACAGGGGGCTTGGCACTGAAGCTTTCTTT
CDR3: CASSPNRGLGTEAFF
size: many
D: TRBD1
V: TRBV7-8
J: TRBJ1-1

DNA: TGTGCCAGCAGCCCTCGACAGGGGGCCTACGAGCAGTACTTC
CDR3: CASSPRQGAYEQYF
size: NA
D: TRBD1
V: TRBV7-9
J: TRBJ2-7

DNA: TGCAGTGCTTGGGACAGGGGATCCGATGGCTACACCTTC
CDR3: CSAWDRGSDGYTF
size: many
D: TRBD1
V: TRBV20-1
J: TRBJ1-2

DNA: TGTGCCAGTAGTATCCCGCAGGGCATGGGCAGGACTGGAAACACCATATATTTT
CDR3: CASSIPQGMGRTGNTIYF
size: many
D: NA
V: TRBV19
J: TRBJ1-3

DNA: TGTGCCAGCTCACTCGACAGGGATTGGTATGGCTACACCTTC
CDR3: CASSLDRDWYGYTF
size: NA
D: TRBD1
V: TRBV18
J: TRBJ1-2

DNA: TGTGCCACCAGCAGAGAAAGGCAGAGACACGATGGCTACACCTTC
CDR3: CATSRERQRHDGYTF
size: NA
D: NA
V: TRBV15
J: TRBJ1-2

DNA: TGTGCCAGCAGGAGCTCGACTAGAACCTACAATGAGCAGTTCTTC
CDR3: CASRSSTRTYNEQFF
size: many
D: NA
V: TRBV6-1
J: TRBJ2-1

DNA: TGTGCCAGCAGCCAAGATGGGTTGCTGGGGGCACCCGAGCAGTACTTC
CDR3: CASSQDGLLGAPEQYF
size: few
D: NA
V: TRBV3-1
J: TRBJ2-7

DNA: TGTGCCAGCAGCACTCTAGCGGGGGGACGACGAACCGGGGAGCTGTTTTTT
CDR3: CASSTLAGGRRTGELFF
size: many
D: TRBD2
V: TRBV7-2
J: TRBJ2-2

DNA: TGTGCCAGCAGTTCACTTGGACAGCCCCAGCATTTT
CDR3: CASSSLGQPQHF
size: many
D: NA
V: TRBV28
J: TRBJ1-5

DNA: TGTGCCAGCACCCTACCAGGAGCTCCTTTCTATGGCTACACCTTC
CDR3: CASTLPGAPFYGYTF
size: NA
D: NA
V: TRBV5-6
J: TRBJ1-2

DNA: TGTGCCAGCAGCGTAGGAGTGGGAACAGGGGCCTACGAGCAGTACTTC
CDR3: CASSVGVGTGAYEQYF
size: NA
D: TRBD1
V: TRBV9
J: TRBJ2-7

DNA: TGTGCCAGACATGTTCCGCAGTTCTTC
CDR3: CARHVPQFF
size: NA
D: NA
V: TRBV19
J: TRBJ2-1

DNA: TGTGCCAGCAGTGGGGAGACAGGGGCTAATCAGCCCCAGCATTTT
CDR3: CASSGETGANQPQHF
size: many
D: TRBD1
V: TRBV2
J: TRBJ1-5

DNA: TGTGCCAGCAGTTTATCTTTCGGGGTATCCTACGAGCAGTACTTC
CDR3: CASSLSFGVSYEQYF
size: many
D: NA
V: TRBV27
J: TRBJ2-7

DNA: TGCAGTGCTAGAGATCGGGCAGGGGGTACCCACGAGCAGTACTTC
CDR3: CSARDRAGGTHEQYF
size: many
D: TRBD1
V: TRBV20-1
J: TRBJ2-7

DNA: TGTGCCAGTAGTAGCCTGGGACAGCGTTCTAATGAAAAACTGTTTTTT
CDR3: CASSSLGQRSNEKLFF
size: few
D: TRBD1
V: TRBV19
J: TRBJ1-4

DNA: TGTGCCAGCAGCCCCCCGGGACAGGGGTATTACGAGCAGTACTTC
CDR3: CASSPPGQGYYEQYF
size: few
D: TRBD1
V: TRBV5-6
J: TRBJ2-7

DNA: TGTGCCAGCAGTGGAGGGGTACAGGGGGCCGACGGCACTGAAGCTTTCTTT
CDR3: CASSGGVQGADGTEAFF
size: many
D: TRBD1
V: TRBV6-1
J: TRBJ1-1

DNA: TGTGCCAGCGGGACCAAACAGTTCTTC
CDR3: CASGTKQFF
size: few
D: NA
V: TRBV11-2
J: TRBJ2-1

DNA: TGTGCCAGTAGTATAGTAACAGGAGGACTGTTTAGCAATCAGCCCCAGCATTTT
CDR3: CASSIVTGGLFSNQPQHF
size: NA
D: NA
V: TRBV19
J: TRBJ1-5

DNA: TGCGCCAGCGGTGAAAGGGCGTCGAATGAAAAACTGTTTTTT
CDR3: CASGERASNEKLFF
size: NA
D: NA
V: TRBV10-2
J: TRBJ1-4

DNA: TGTGCCAGCAGTTATGAGGCCTCCTATGGCTACACCTTC
CDR3: CASSYEASYGYTF
size: many
D: NA
V: TRBV6-1
J: TRBJ1-2

DNA: TGTGCCAGCTCACCGGGGGAAATCACAGATACGCAGTATTTT
CDR3: CASSPGEITDTQYF
size: many
D: NA
V: TRBV18
J: TRBJ2-3

DNA: TGTGCCAGCAGCTCTAGACAGGGGGCTTACGAGCAGTACTTC
CDR3: CASSSRQGAYEQYF
size: many
D: TRBD1
V: TRBV11-3
J: TRBJ2-7

DNA: TGCGCCAGCAGCGCGGGTCTCTCAGGTCAGCCCCAGCATTTT
CDR3: CASSAGLSGQPQHF
size: NA
D: NA
V: TRBV5-1
J: TRBJ1-5

DNA: TGTGCCAGCAGCGTAGGGGATACGCAGTATTTT
CDR3: CASSVGDTQYF
size: many
D: NA
V: TRBV9
J: TRBJ2-3

DNA: TGTGCCAGCAGTGAGCAGGGGGCAGGTGGAAACACCATATATTTT
CDR3: CASSEQGAGGNTIYF
size: many
D: TRBD1
V: TRBV2
J: TRBJ1-3

DNA: TGTGCCAGCAGCTTGGGCGCGCCTCACACCGGGGAGCTGTTTTTT
CDR3: CASSLGAPHTGELFF
size: NA
D: NA
V: TRBV5-4
J: TRBJ2-2

DNA: TGTGCCAGCAGCCCTGGACAGGGGGCGCGAGGAGCTGAAGCTTTCTTT
CDR3: CASSPGQGARGAEAFF
size: NA
D: TRBD1
V: TRBV6-2/TRBV6-3
J: TRBJ1-1

DNA: TGTGCCAGCAGCCACGGAACTCACTTCGGGGAGACCCAGTACTTC
CDR3: CASSHGTHFGETQYF
size: many
D: NA
V: TRBV14
J: TRBJ2-5

DNA: TGTGCCAGCAGTTATCGGGACAGCCACGGCGGCTACACCTTC
CDR3: CASSYRDSHGGYTF
size: many
D: TRBD1
V: TRBV28
J: TRBJ1-2

DNA: TGTGCCAGCAGTTACCAGGGGGCGATTAATTCACCCCTCCACTTT
CDR3: CASSYQGAINSPLHF
size: few
D: TRBD1
V: TRBV2
J: TRBJ1-6

DNA: TGTGCCAGCAGTTTATTGGTTGGAGTGGGACTTCTCGCGAACACCGGGGAGCTGTTTTTT
CDR3: CASSLLVGVGLLANTGELFF
size: NA
D: NA
V: TRBV27
J: TRBJ2-2

DNA: TGTGCCAGCAGTGAAGCGGTCAGCCGCAATCAGCCCCAGCATTTT
CDR3: CASSEAVSRNQPQHF
size: many
D: NA
V: TRBV2
J: TRBJ1-5

DNA: TGTGCCAGCAGTTTTGCCGGGGGTGGCTACACCTTC
CDR3: CASSFAGGGYTF
size: many
D: NA
V: TRBV12-3/TRBV12-4
J: TRBJ1-2

DNA: TGTGCCAGCAGTGAAGCAAGGTTAGCAGGGGAAGCTTTCTTT
CDR3: CASSEARLAGEAFF
size: few
D: NA
V: TRBV6-1
J: TRBJ1-1

DNA: TGCAGTGCTTCCGGAGGGGCCCAGCATTTT
CDR3: CSASGGAQHF
size: NA
D: NA
V: TRBV20-1
J: TRBJ1-5

DNA: TGTGCCAGCAGGACGGATGGGAACTATGGCTACACCTTC
CDR3: CASRTDGNYGYTF
size: few
D: NA
V: TRBV6-1
J: TRBJ1-2

DNA: TGCAGTGCAAAGACCGGGACACTTTCTTACGAGCAGTACTTC
CDR3: CSAKTGTLSYEQYF
size: NA
D: NA
V: TRBV20-1
J: TRBJ2-7

DNA: TGTGCCAGCAGTCGAGTGAGGGCAACAGATACGCAGTATTTT
CDR3: CASSRVRATDTQYF
size: many
D: NA
V: TRBV27
J: TRBJ2-3

DNA: TGTGCCAGCAGTCCCCGACAAAGCTCCTACAATGAGCAGTTCTTC
CDR3: CASSPRQSSYNEQFF
size: many
D: NA
V: TRBV27
J: TRBJ2-1

DNA: TGTGCCAGCTCAACTCGGGACACTGAAGCTTTCTTT
CDR3: CASSTRDTEAFF
size: NA
D: NA
V: TRBV18
J: TRBJ1-1

DNA: TGTGCCAGCAGCTTGGGGGGACTAAGTCGAGAGACCCAGTACTTC
CDR3: CASSLGGLSRETQYF
size: few
D: TRBD2
V: TRBV5-6
J: TRBJ2-5

DNA: TGTGCCAGCAGTTTCGGGACGGCACAGGGGCCCCAGCATTTT
CDR3: CASSFGTAQGPQHF
size: NA
D: NA
V: TRBV28
J: TRBJ1-5

DNA: TGCAGCGTTGAAGGGGGGGGGTCCCTCAATGAGCAGTTCTTC
CDR3: CSVEGGGSLNEQFF
size: many
D: TRBD2
V: TRBV29-1
J: TRBJ2-1

DNA: TGTGCCATCAGGGACAGGGTGGAGGCAGATACGCAGTATTTT
CDR3: CAIRDRVEADTQYF
size: many
D: TRBD1
V: TRBV10-3
J: TRBJ2-3

DNA: TGCAGTGCCCTGCGGACAGGCAGTCAGCCCCAGCATTTT
CDR3: CSALRTGSQPQHF
size: many
D: TRBD1
V: TRBV20-1
J: TRBJ1-5

DNA: TGCAGTGCTACGGCACCGGGACACAAACCGGGGGAGACCCAGTACTTC
CDR3: CSATAPGHKPGETQYF
size: few
D: NA
V: TRBV20-1
J: TRBJ2-5

DNA: TGTGCCAGTAGAATAGCGGGAGCTTTCAGCAATGAGCAGTTCTTC
CDR3: CASRIAGAFSNEQFF
size: many
D: TRBD2
V: TRBV19
J: TRBJ2-1

DNA: TGTGCCAGCTCACCGGGACTAGCGGGAGAGGCAGATACGCAGTATTTT
CDR3: CASSPGLAGEADTQYF
size: few
D: TRBD2
V: TRBV18
J: TRBJ2-3

DNA: TGTGCCAGTAGTATGTTTAAGACAGGGGGACCCACTGAAGCTTTCTTT
CDR3: CASSMFKTGGPTEAFF
size: NA
D: TRBD1
V: TRBV19
J: TRBJ1-1